This T cell receptor beta chain was captured by sequencing in a study of OX40 agonist ivuxolimab in advanced cancers. The data were produced by immunoSEQ multiplex PCR, yet TCRdb's version contains in-frame clones alone and is incomplete. The table lists around 52,000 clones, over 80% of them singletons, with 3.1% in the top ten. V shed 5 bases and J 1 base; nucleotides not matched to a gene: 3. The CDR3 extends over 14 amino acids. Germline V gene lookup returns CDR1 LNHDA and CDR2 SQIVND (reference sequence). The source of this sequence is an adult with an advanced solid tumor such as melanoma, head and neck, liver or kidney cancer. The chain combines TRBV19 with TRBJ1-1; 8 positions agree with TRBD1. Sequenced material: CD4+ or CD8+ T cells sorted from blood, taken in a trial of the OX40 agonist ivuxolimab. The CDR3 sequence is CASSRGTGNTEAFF. CDR3 coding DNA: TGTGCCAGTAGTCGAGGGACAGGGAACACTGAAGCTTTCTTT.